This TCR beta chain was recovered during a study of T cells in Graves' hyperthyroidism and ophthalmopathy. For the study at large: Once the initial diagnosis was made, peripheral blood was obtained before any treatment.

The CDR3 contains 15 residues. Germline CDR1 MNHNS, CDR2 SASEGT. V lost 6 bases and J 4 bases, leaving 18 bases between the germline ends. RNA transcripts yielded amplified TCR beta CDR3 regions. In the first-round RT-PCR of the TCR CDR3, the HTBI primer set was used. MiXCR, applied by TCRdb to the multiplex PCR reads, yields one record per CDR3 protein. The top ten hold about 29% of the sample, which has fewer than 200,000 distinct CDR3 sequences, approximately 15% seen once. At least ten counts were recorded for this clonotype. The clonotype originates from a woman aged 50 to 60 with Graves' hyperthyroidism. This rearrangement joins TRBV6-1 to TRBJ1-1; D may be TRBD1 (5 bases). Source material: blood. The CDR3 DNA follows: TGTGCCAGCAGGGGGGACTTGGTAATCGGCACTGAAGCTTTCTTT. This encodes CASRGDLVIGTEAFF.